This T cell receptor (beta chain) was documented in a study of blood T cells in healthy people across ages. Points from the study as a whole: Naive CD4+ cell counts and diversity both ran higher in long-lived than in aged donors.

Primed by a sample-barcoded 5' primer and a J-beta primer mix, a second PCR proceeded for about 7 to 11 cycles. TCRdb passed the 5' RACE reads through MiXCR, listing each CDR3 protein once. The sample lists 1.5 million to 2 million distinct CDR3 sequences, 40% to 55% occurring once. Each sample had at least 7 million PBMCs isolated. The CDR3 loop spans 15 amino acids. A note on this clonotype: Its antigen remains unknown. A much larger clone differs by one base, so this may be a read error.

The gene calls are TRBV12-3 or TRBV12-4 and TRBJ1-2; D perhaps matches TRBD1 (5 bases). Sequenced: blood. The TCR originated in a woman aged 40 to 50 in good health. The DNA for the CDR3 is TGTGCCAGCAGTGACGGGGGTTGGGGTGACTATGGCCACACCTTC. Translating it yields CASSDGGWGDYGHTF.